This TCR beta chain was captured in a study of early T cells in non-severe SARS-CoV-2 infection (dated by TCRdb to the early 2020s). Concerning the study at large: TCR sequencing used bulk RNA from unsorted whole blood, so alpha and beta chains could not be paired.

Receptor amplification or capture employed 5' RACE. The instrument given in TCRdb is NextSeq 500. Unique molecular identifiers were attached to individual cDNA molecules in the TCR library protocol so that sequencing error and PCR bias could be corrected. Sequencing covered both TCR alpha and beta chains, and within each sample the abundances of alpha and beta sequences were tightly co-correlated. The source study handled its data this way. V gene, J gene and CDR3 annotation of TCR sequences was performed with Decombinator V4. Expanded TCRs were defined as changing significantly between any two time points under a Poisson model with p below 0.0001. Abundances of TCRs were expressed as counts per million after normalisation to the total number of TCRs sequenced in each sample. MAIT TCRs were defined by TRAV1-2 paired with TRAJ12, TRAJ20 or TRAJ33, and iNKT TCRs by TRAV10 paired with TRAJ18. VDJdb, accessed 1 November 2021, was searched for CMV, EBV and SARS-CoV-2 annotated TCRs, excluding TCRs annotated for multiple antigens. TCRdb reworked the public reads: Q25 trimming with fastp, MiXCR clone assembly, productive beta chains retained. Here each entry gathers all rows of one CDR3 protein and keeps the most common genes and DNA. The V and J calls and clone size are TCRdb's, not the authors'. The sample yields roughly 66,000 distinct CDR3 sequences; around 9% were counted once. Roughly 3.2% of the sample rests with the top ten.

Taken from cysteine to phenylalanine, the CDR3 has 14 residues. Just the 42-base CDR3 DNA is kept, in frame starting at base 1. Relative to germline, V is missing 5 bases and J is missing 3 bases, with 3 bases of the junction outside any gene match. On this clonotype itself: The target of this receptor is not known. No quality values exist for individual bases; no much larger clone is one base distant.

This was a case-control study nested in a cohort of healthcare workers in London, UK, who had nasopharyngeal swab PCR tests and blood samples taken every week. Healthcare workers were enrolled in the week of the UK lockdown, from 23 to 31 March 2020, and were followed every week for up to about 16 weeks. Beyond this particular receptor, the publication reports: VDJdb matching was skewed toward anti-spike CD8 responses and likely underestimated virus-specific expansions, missing private and CD4 specificities.

The sequence was collected from an adult who was a healthcare worker with PCR-confirmed SARS-CoV-2 infection or an uninfected control (not recorded which). This chain is built from TRBV12-3 or TRBV12-4 and TRBJ2-7, and 11 bases in between align with TRBD1. The sequenced sample was whole blood. The CDR3 loop reads CASSKGTGGYEQYF. The sequenced DNA is TGTGCCAGCAGTAAAGGGACAGGGGGCTACGAGCAGTACTTC.